The 10 T cell receptor beta chains listed next were all sequenced from one sample in a study of glioma-infiltrating T cells. The iRepertoire nested amplicon-rescue multiplex PCR amplified TCR alpha and beta CDR3s from RNA. TCRdb redid the calling of the multiplex PCR reads with MiXCR, one entry per CDR3 protein. The table includes around 350,000 distinct CDR3 sequences, 41% detected once. Material for sequencing was glioma tissue, nonneoplastic brain tissue, or PBMCs (not recorded which). The receptors were sampled from a human donor with low-grade glioma or glioblastoma, undergoing nonglioma brain surgery, or in good health (not recorded which).

Here the CDR3 DNA reads TGTGCCAGCAGTTTAACAGCCTCTGGAAACACCATATATTTT. Translation: CASSLTASGNTIYF. This chain uses TRBV28 with TRBJ1-3; unclear D gene. The CDR3 extends over 14 amino acids. Trimming pared 2 bases from V and 0 bases from J, leaving 5 bases between. Germline lookup yields CDR1 MDHEN and CDR2 SYDVKM.

A note on this clonotype: Since a much larger clone is just one base distant, this may be a read error. This CDR3 fails to terminate in the conserved phenylalanine or tryptophan, so it likely reflects a read error. The chain links TRBV28 to TRBJ1-2; the D is unclear. V lost 5 bases to trimming and J lost 1 base, with 14 bases between them. CDR1 is MDHEN and CDR2 is SYDVKM in the germline V gene. The CDR3 has 15 amino acids. CDR3 coding DNA: TGTGCCAGCAGTCCTGCCGGTGGGATTAACTATGGCTACACCTTG. This encodes CASSPAGGINYGYTL.

This sequence joins TRBV14 and TRBJ1-1; D ambiguous. CDR3 length: 12 residues. V was clipped by 1 base and J by 8 bases, with 8 bases between them. CDR1 is SGHDN and CDR2 is FVKESK in the germline V gene. For the CDR3, the DNA is TGTGCCAGCAGCCAAGCCCGTAACGAAGCTTTCTTT. Its protein product is CASSQARNEAFF.

V usage is TRBV5-6 and J usage is TRBJ1-2, with a weak D call TRBD1 (6 bases). V was cut by 4 bases and J by 0 bases, with 10 bases left in between. Per germline, CDR1 SGHDT and CDR2 YYEEEE. This CDR3 has 14 amino acids. This chain's CDR3 is CASSRRTANYGYTF. The CDR3 DNA follows: TGTGCCAGCAGCCGACGGACAGCTAACTATGGCTACACCTTC.

This chain connects TRBV7-6 to TRBJ2-3; tentatively, D is TRBD1 or TRBD2 (6 bases each). CDR1 SGHVS and CDR2 FNYEAQ come from the germline V gene. This CDR3 comprises 14 residues. V shed 7 bases and J shed 4 bases, with 15 bases lying between them. The CDR3: CASTQMGGADTQYF. DNA for the CDR3: TGTGCCAGCACCCAGATGGGGGGCGCAGATACGCAGTATTTT.

The chain recombines TRBV28 with TRBJ1-2; D call uncertain. V shed 9 bases and J shed 3 bases, with 14 bases lying between them. Per germline, CDR1 MDHEN and CDR2 SYDVKM. The CDR3 totals 13 residues. The CDR3 here is CASLSRRYYGYTF. The CDR3 nucleotides read TGTGCCAGTCTTTCCAGGAGGTACTATGGCTACACCTTC.

CDR3 DNA: TGTGCCAGCAGTTACTACCCCTCGACAGGAGCAACTAATGAAAAACTGTTTTTT. As protein: CASSYYPSTGATNEKLFF. The chain recombines TRBV6-5 with TRBJ1-4, with D perhaps matching TRBD1 (6 bases). This CDR3 contains 18 residues. V was shortened by 1 base and J by 0 bases, with 15 bases between the two germline ends. Looked up from germline, CDR1 is MNHEY and CDR2 is SVGAGI.

The chain joins TRBV19 to TRBJ1-4; 9 bases match TRBD1. This CDR3 is 15 amino acids long. After removal of 5 bases from V and 3 bases from J, the junction contained 4 bases not matched to a gene. The germline V gene has CDR1 LNHDA and CDR2 SQIVND (reference sequence). The CDR3 loop is CASSLTGGANEKLFF. In DNA, the CDR3 is TGTGCCAGTAGTCTCACAGGGGGCGCTAATGAAAAACTGTTTTTT.

Regarding this clonotype: One junction end disagrees with the germline gene, perhaps due to a read error. This chain connects TRBV20-1 to TRBJ2-1; D may be TRBD1 (5 bases). CDR3 length: 13 amino acids. Germline V gene data show CDR1 as DFQATT and CDR2 as SNEGSKA (reference sequence). Here the CDR3 reads CRARDAGYNEQFF. CDR3 nucleotide sequence: TGCAGAGCTAGAGATGCAGGGTACAATGAGCAGTTCTTC.

In its sample, this clonotype was seen a few times. The CDR3: CASSPTGTAIYEQYF. CDR3 nucleotide sequence: TGTGCCAGCAGCCCTACCGGGACCGCCATCTACGAGCAGTACTTC. The rearrangement joins TRBV28 to TRBJ2-7, with D perhaps given as TRBD1 or TRBD2 (5 bases each). CDR1 and CDR2 from the germline V gene are MDHEN and SYDVKM. The CDR3 extends over 15 amino acids. V lost 6 bases and J 3 bases, leaving 18 bases between the germline ends.